This T cell receptor (beta chain) was identified during a study of T cells after yellow fever vaccination (dated by TCRdb to between 2019 and 2020). With regard to the full study: The SMART-Seq v4 Ultra Low Input RNA kit was used to prepare libraries from fractions with low cell numbers. To track T-cell clones before and after primary and booster YFV17D yellow fever vaccination, bulk TCR alpha and beta repertoires were sequenced longitudinally. Blood was drawn at multiple timepoints before and after primary and secondary immunization, with bulk PBMC replicates and cell subsets isolated. The cohort comprised two healthy male donors, one aged 18 to 30 and one aged 30 to 40 years.

Synthesis of TCR cDNA relied on 5'RACE template switching, a step that introduced a universal primer site along with unique molecular identifiers. Priming of cDNA synthesis was performed from both the TCR alpha and TCR beta constant segments. Library amplification involved two PCR steps, and the second step added sample barcodes and sequencing adapters. Sequencing of the libraries was done on either Illumina HiSeq 2500 (2x100 bp) or NovaSeq (2x150 bp). The authors' pipeline ran thus. MIGEC was used to demultiplex reads and collapse the reads into UMI consensus sequences, and MiXCR was used for V(D)J alignment. Clonotypes responding to the vaccine were identified with edgeR on replicate PBMC samples, with the criteria of FDR below 0.01 and a log2 fold change above 5 up to day 15. Each bulk clonotype was labeled CD4 or CD8 based on which sequenced repertoire, CD4 or CD8, contained the clonotype at higher abundance. The public reads were run again by TCRdb, first through fastp at Q25 and then through MiXCR, and only productive beta chains were kept. Every distinct CDR3 protein forms one entry, paired with its most common genes and DNA. TCRdb, not the original authors, processed these V and J calls. Counted in this sample were 450,000 to 550,000 distinct CDR3 sequences; around a fifth of them appeared once. The ten largest clones add up to roughly a sixth of the sample.

Interpreted using the paper, the treatment or condition label stands for: live attenuated yellow fever vaccine strain. At every blood-draw timepoint, two biological replicates of bulk PBMCs were collected. PBMCs were isolated from peripheral blood using a standard Ficoll-Paque protocol. RNA was extracted with TriZol from bulk PBMCs, CD4 and CD8 fractions, and dextramer-positive and dextramer-negative fractions. The research as a whole found: Compared with the primary T-cell response, the secondary T-cell response was faster but weaker, reaching its peak on day 5 rather than on day 15. Because abundant contaminating clonotypes from the bulk population could be contained in FACS-sorted repertoires, computational filtering was required. Most clones expanded after primary vaccination were re-detected after the booster (almost 97% of CD4 and approximately 88% of CD8), suggesting broad memory maintenance. The study included only two donors, which limits how far the findings can be generalized. A small fraction of clonotypes appeared in both the CD4 and CD8 compartments, likely as a result of convergent recombination.

The CDR3 goes from the cysteine to the phenylalanine over 15 residues. The entry retains the CDR3 DNA only, 45 bases that are in frame from base 1. CDR1 and CDR2 (MDHEN, SYDVKM) derive from the germline V gene. Between the V and J ends, shortened by 5 bases and 4 bases respectively, the junction contains 16 bases. This clonotype was counted a few times. Which antigen it targets is not known. No clone much larger than this one lies a single base away; base qualities are absent. This clonotype was obtained from a man aged 18 to 30 who received the YFV17D yellow fever vaccine. Rearrangement joined TRBV28 to TRBJ2-3; the D gene cannot be named for sure. This material consisted of PBMCs, taken approximately 22 days after the first yellow fever vaccination. The nucleotide sequence reads as follows: TGTGCCAGCAGTCCCGAGATGTCAATCCCAGATACGCAGTATTTT. Its translation is CASSPEMSIPDTQYF.